This TCR beta chain emerged from a study of blood T cell repertoires in COVID-19. Study details: Sample material is recorded as cDNA or gDNA derived from T cells, B-cell-depleted T cells, or PBMCs.

This clone has at least ten counts. Trimming cost V 6 bases and J 4 bases; bases outside gene matches: 5. The CDR3 runs 13 residues. Method: immunoSEQ multiplex PCR; TCRdb's copy keeps in-frame clones and lacks some. Among some 400,000 clones listed, about 87% were seen once. The origin of this receptor is a young man who had recovered from COVID-19. Material: PBMCs or T cells enriched from blood (not recorded which). J is TRBJ1-2 and V is TRBV12-3 or TRBV12-4; 7 positions match TRBD1. CDR3 DNA: TGTGCCAGCAGCCGGGACAGCACCTATGGCTACACCTTC. Translating it yields CASSRDSTYGYTF.